This T cell receptor beta chain was recovered during a study of chemoradiotherapy in HPV16-positive cancers. Study-level points and caveats: During treatment, candidate HPV-specific clones and E7-related motifs expanded in tumor. The functional HPV-specific definition rests on just two HPV16-positive patients. Better recurrence-free survival went with HPV-responsive T-cell expansion in HPV16-positive patients.

The protocol was immunoSEQ multiplex PCR, while the TCRdb copy is restricted to in-frame clones and leaves out a portion. The profile shows fewer than 20,000 clones, over 65% of them singletons. CDR3 length equals 13 residues. Germline assignment: CDR1 MNHNS and CDR2 SASEGT. V gave up 6 bases and J gave up 2 bases, with 10 bases separating them. Repertoires were sampled repeatedly during chemoradiotherapy. With regard to this clone: Its specificity is unknown.

The chain is built from TRBV6-1 and TRBJ1-2; TRBD1 is a possible D gene (5 bases). Sequencing was performed on blood, taken from a patient who underwent chemoradiotherapy. The sequence was obtained from a human donor with HPV-associated anogenital cancer. The CDR3 DNA sequence: TGTGCCAGCAGGGGGACTCTCAACTATGGCTACACCTTC. Translating gives CASRGTLNYGYTF.